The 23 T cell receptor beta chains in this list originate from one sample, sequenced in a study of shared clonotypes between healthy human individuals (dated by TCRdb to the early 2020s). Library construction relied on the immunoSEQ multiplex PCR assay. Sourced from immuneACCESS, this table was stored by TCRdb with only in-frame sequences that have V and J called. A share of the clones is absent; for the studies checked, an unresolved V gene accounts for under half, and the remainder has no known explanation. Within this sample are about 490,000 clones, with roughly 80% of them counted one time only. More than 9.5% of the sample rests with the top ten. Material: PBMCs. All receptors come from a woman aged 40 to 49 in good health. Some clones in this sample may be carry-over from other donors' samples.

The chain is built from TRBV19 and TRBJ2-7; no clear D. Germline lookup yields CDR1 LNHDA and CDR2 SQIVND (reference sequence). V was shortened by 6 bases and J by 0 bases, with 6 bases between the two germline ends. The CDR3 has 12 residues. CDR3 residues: CASRSSSYEQYF. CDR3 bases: TGTGCCAGTAGGAGTAGCTCCTACGAGCAGTACTTC.

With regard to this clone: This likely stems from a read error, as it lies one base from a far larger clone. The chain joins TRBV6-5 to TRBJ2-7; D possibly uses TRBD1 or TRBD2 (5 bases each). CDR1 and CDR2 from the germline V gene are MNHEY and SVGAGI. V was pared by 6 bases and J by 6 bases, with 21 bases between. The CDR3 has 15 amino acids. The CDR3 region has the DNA TGTGCCAGCAGCGTAGCGAGAGGGCCTGGGGCCGAGCAGTACTTC. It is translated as CASSVARGPGAEQYF.

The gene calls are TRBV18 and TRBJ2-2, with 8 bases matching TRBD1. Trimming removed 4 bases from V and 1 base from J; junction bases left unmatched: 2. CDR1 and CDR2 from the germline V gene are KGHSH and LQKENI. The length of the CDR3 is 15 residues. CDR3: CASSRGTGNTGELFF. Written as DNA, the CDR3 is TGTGCCAGCTCACGAGGGACAGGGAACACCGGGGAGCTGTTTTTT.

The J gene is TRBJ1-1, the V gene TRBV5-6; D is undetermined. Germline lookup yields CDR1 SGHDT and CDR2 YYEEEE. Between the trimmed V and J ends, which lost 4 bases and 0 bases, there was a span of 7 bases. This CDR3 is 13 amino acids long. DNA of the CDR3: TGTGCCAGCAGCGTTGGACTGAACACTGAAGCTTTCTTT. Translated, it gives CASSVGLNTEAFF.

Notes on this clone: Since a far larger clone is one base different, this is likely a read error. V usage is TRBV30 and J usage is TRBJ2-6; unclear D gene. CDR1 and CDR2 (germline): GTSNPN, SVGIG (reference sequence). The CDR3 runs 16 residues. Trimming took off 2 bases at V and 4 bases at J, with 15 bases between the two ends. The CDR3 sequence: CAWSRIRSVGANVLTF. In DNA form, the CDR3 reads TGTGCCTGGAGTCGCATCAGGTCCGTCGGGGCCAACGTCCTGACTTTC.

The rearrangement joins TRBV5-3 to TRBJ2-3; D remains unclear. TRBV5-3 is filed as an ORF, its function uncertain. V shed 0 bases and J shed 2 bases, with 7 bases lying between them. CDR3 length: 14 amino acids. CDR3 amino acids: CARSLATYTDTQYF. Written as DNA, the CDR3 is TGTGCCAGAAGCTTGGCGACCTACACAGATACGCAGTATTTT.

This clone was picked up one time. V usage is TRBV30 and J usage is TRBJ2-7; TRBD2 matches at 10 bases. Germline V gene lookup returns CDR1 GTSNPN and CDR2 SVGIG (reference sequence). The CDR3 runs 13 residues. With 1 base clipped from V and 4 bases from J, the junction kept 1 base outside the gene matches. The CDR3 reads CAWSASGSYEQYF. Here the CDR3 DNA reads TGTGCCTGGAGTGCTAGCGGGAGTTACGAGCAGTACTTC.

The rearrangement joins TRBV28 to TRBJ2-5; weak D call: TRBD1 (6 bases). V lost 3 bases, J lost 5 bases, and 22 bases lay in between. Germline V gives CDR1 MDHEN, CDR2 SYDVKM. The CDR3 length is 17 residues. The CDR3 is CASSLLQGARNVETQYF. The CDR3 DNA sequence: TGTGCCAGCAGTTTGTTACAGGGTGCACGTAATGTGGAGACCCAGTACTTC.

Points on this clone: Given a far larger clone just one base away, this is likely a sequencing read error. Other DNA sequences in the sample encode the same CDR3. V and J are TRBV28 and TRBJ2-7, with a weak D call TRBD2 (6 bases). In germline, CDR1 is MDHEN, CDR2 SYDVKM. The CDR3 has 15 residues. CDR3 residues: CASRPSSDRGYEQYF. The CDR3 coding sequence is TGTGCTAGCAGGCCATCTAGCGATAGGGGCTACGAGCAGTACTTC.

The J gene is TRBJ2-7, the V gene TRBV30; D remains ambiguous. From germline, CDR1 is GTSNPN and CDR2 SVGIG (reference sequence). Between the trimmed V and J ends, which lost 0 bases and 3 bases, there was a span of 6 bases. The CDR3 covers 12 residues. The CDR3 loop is CAWSVLYYEQYF. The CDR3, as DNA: TGTGCCTGGAGTGTCCTTTACTACGAGCAGTACTTC.

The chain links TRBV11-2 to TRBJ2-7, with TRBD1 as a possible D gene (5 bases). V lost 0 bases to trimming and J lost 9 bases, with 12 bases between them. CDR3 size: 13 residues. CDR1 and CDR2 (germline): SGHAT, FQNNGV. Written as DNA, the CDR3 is TGTGCCAGCAGCTTAGATAGCAGGGTGTGGCAGTACTTC. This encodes CASSLDSRVWQYF.

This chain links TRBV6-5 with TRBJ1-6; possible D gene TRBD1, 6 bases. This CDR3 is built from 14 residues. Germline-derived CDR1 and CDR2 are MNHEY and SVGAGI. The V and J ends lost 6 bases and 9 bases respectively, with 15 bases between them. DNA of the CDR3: TGTGCCAGCAGACTAAGGACAGAAATTTCACCCCTCCACTTT. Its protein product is CASRLRTEISPLHF.

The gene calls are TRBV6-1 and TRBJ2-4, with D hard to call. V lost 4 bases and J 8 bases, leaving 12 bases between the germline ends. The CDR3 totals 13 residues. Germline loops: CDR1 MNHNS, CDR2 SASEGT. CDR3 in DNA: TGTGCCAGCAGTGGACTGGATAGGGACATTCAGTACTTC. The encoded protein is CASSGLDRDIQYF.

As DNA, the CDR3 is TGTGCCAGCAGTTCGACAGCACAAGAGACCCAGTACTTC. It translates to CASSSTAQETQYF. The chain has TRBV27 and TRBJ2-5; possibly TRBD1 for D (5 bases). The CDR3 loop spans 13 amino acids. Germline values: CDR1 MNHEY, CDR2 SMNVEV (reference sequence). The V and J ends lost 4 bases and 2 bases respectively, with 8 bases between them.

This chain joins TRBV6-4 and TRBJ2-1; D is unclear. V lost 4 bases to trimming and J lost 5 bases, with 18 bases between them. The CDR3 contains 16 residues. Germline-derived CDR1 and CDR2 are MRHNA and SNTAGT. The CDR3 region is CASSAHGGVENNEQFF. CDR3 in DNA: TGTGCCAGCAGTGCCCACGGCGGAGTGGAGAACAATGAGCAGTTCTTC.

The CDR3 region is CATSRPLPDQTYEQYF. CDR3 nucleotides: TGTGCCACCAGCAGACCCCTTCCGGACCAGACCTACGAGCAGTACTTC. The chain joins TRBV15 to TRBJ2-7; D remains unclear. The CDR3 has 16 residues. V was pared by 2 bases and J by 2 bases, with 16 bases between. Germline CDR1 reads LNHNV; CDR2 reads YYDKDF (reference sequence).

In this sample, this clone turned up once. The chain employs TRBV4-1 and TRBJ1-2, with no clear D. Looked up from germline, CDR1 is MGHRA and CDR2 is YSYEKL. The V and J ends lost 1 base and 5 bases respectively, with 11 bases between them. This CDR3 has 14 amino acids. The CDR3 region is CASSQGNRWYGYTF. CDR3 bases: TGCGCCAGCAGCCAAGGTAACAGATGGTATGGCTACACCTTC.

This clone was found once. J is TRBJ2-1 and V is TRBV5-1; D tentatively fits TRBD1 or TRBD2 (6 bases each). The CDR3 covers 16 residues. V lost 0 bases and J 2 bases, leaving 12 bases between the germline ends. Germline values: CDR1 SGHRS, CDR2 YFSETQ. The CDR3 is CASSLAGALAYNEQFF. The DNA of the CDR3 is TGCGCCAGCAGCTTGGCGGGGGCGTTGGCCTACAATGAGCAGTTCTTC.

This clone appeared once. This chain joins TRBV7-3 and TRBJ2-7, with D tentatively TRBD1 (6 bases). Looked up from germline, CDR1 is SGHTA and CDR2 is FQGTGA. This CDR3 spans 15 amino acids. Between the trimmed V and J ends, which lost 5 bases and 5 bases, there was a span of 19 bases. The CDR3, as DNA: TGTGCCAGCAGCCAATTGGGGACACCTGTACACGAGCAGTACTTC. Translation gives CASSQLGTPVHEQYF.

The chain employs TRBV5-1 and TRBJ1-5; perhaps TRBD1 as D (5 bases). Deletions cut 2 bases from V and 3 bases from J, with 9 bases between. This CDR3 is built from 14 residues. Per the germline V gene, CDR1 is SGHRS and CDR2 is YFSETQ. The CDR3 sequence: CASSLDSYNQPQHF. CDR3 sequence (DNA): TGCGCCAGCAGCTTAGACAGTTACAATCAGCCCCAGCATTTT.

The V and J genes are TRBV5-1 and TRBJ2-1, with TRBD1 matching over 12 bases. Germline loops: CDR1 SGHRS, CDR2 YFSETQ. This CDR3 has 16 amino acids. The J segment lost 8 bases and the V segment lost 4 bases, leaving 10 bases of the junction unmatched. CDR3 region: CASSIFLGQGAHEQFF. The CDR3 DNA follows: TGCGCCAGCAGCATCTTCCTGGGACAGGGGGCGCATGAGCAGTTCTTC.

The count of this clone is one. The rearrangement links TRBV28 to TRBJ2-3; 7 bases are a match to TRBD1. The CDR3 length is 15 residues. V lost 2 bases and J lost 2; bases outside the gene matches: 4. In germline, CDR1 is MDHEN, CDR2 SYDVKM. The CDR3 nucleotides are TGTGCCAGCAGTTTAGGGCAGGGGGACACAGATACGCAGTATTTT. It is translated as CASSLGQGDTDTQYF.

In DNA, the CDR3 is TGCGCCAGCAGCCATCGACTAGCGGGAGGGCCCGAGACCCAGTACTTC. It specifies CASSHRLAGGPETQYF. This chain joins TRBV4-1 and TRBJ2-5, with 14 bases identical to TRBD2. The germline CDR1 and CDR2 sequences are MGHRA and YSYEKL. The trim removed 3 bases at V and 5 bases at J, leaving 5 bases unmatched. The CDR3 runs to 16 residues.